Listed below are T cell receptor beta chains from one sample, sequenced in a study of breast tumors, draining lymph nodes, adjacent tissues. TCRdb analysed the multiplex PCR reads with MiXCR anew, one entry per CDR3 protein. This sample has roughly 220,000 distinct CDR3 sequences, with less than 45% found just once. The sample taken for sequencing was axillary lymph node tissue. These TCRs come from a female donor with breast cancer. Some clones in this sample may be carry-over from other donors' samples. CDR3s include the opening cysteine and the closing phenylalanine or tryptophan. Fields, in order: CDR3 DNA, CDR3 protein, V gene, J gene, D gene, clone size. The D gene is left open where the match is weak. Clone sizes are given selectively: once, few, many, or a class where the clone is expanded.

TGTGCCAGTACACAATTGAGAGACACCGGGGAGCTGTTTTTT	CASTQLRDTGELFF	TRBV6-1	TRBJ2-2	NA	few
TGCGCCAGCAGCTTGGGGCAGGGAGAGGGACAGCCCCAGCATTTT	CASSLGQGEGQPQHF	TRBV5-1	TRBJ1-5	NA	many
TGCAGTGCCAGCAGCTTATTCCTCGGATACAATGAGCAGTTCTTC	CSASSLFLGYNEQFF	TRBV20-1	TRBJ2-1	NA	NA
TGTGCCAGCAGTATAAAACGGAACACTGAAGCTTTCTTT	CASSIKRNTEAFF	TRBV2	TRBJ1-1	NA	NA
TGTGCCAGCGGCCCACAGGGAGCGAGCACAGATACGCAGTATTTT	CASGPQGASTDTQYF	TRBV2	TRBJ2-3	NA	many
TGTGCCATCAGTGGGGGGTACGGAAACACCGTATATTTT	CAISGGYGNTVYF	TRBV10-3	TRBJ1-3	NA	NA
TGCGCCAGCAGCTTGGAGGTGAACACTGAAGCTTTCTTT	CASSLEVNTEAFF	TRBV5-1	TRBJ1-1	NA	few
TGTGCCAGCAGCTCAGGACAGGTCACAGATACGCAGTATTTT	CASSSGQVTDTQYF	TRBV7-9	TRBJ2-3	TRBD1	many
TGTGCCAGTAGTAGACCGCCGACAGGGACCCTCCACTTT	CASSRPPTGTLHF	TRBV19	TRBJ1-6	TRBD1	NA
TGTGCCAGTAGGCCCAGGACGTCTGGGGCCAACGTCCTGACTTTC	CASRPRTSGANVLTF	TRBV19	TRBJ2-6	NA	many
TGTGCCAGCAGGCTGGGAGGCTCTGGAAACACCATATATTTT	CASRLGGSGNTIYF	TRBV5-8	TRBJ1-3	NA	many
TGTGCCAGCAGTTACTCAGGCAGGGGCCAGCCCCAGCATTTT	CASSYSGRGQPQHF	TRBV6-2/TRBV6-3	TRBJ1-5	NA	few
TGTGCCAGTAGTATAGAACCGACAAGGGGGGGCTACACCTTC	CASSIEPTRGGYTF	TRBV19	TRBJ1-2	NA	many
TGCAGTGCTAGAGATTCTGGAAACACAGATACGCAGTATTTT	CSARDSGNTDTQYF	TRBV20-1	TRBJ2-3	NA	few
TGTGCCAGCAGTCAGACGGGACAGGGTGATGAAAAACTGTTTTTT	CASSQTGQGDEKLFF	TRBV6-5	TRBJ1-4	TRBD1	many
TGTGCCAGCAGCTTAGTCAGGGGCGATGGCTACACCTTC	CASSLVRGDGYTF	TRBV7-9	TRBJ1-2	NA	many
TGTGCCAGCAGCCCGGGACCGGCGGGGACCCAGTACTTC	CASSPGPAGTQYF	TRBV7-3	TRBJ2-5	NA	NA
TGTGCCAGTAGTATGGGCCAGTTCAATCAGCCCCAGCATTTT	CASSMGQFNQPQHF	TRBV19	TRBJ1-5	NA	many
TGTGCCAGCAGCCAAGATTTAACTAGCAATCAGCCCCAGCATTTT	CASSQDLTSNQPQHF	TRBV9	TRBJ1-5	NA	NA
TGTGCCAGCAGCCAAGATCCCTCACCCCTCCACTTT	CASSQDPSPLHF	TRBV14	TRBJ1-6	NA	many